A selection of T cell receptor beta chains follows, all from one sample in a study of blood T cells in healthy people across ages. One entry per CDR3 protein results from TCRdb running MiXCR on the 5' RACE reads. This table holds fewer than 1,000,000 distinct CDR3 sequences, 46% found once. The sequenced sample consisted of blood. These receptors all come from a man older than 75 in good health. Both conserved end residues are trimmed from each CDR3. D genes are given only for firm matches.

. | TRBJ2-6 | TRBV28 | ASSFLDQAPGANVLT
. | TRBJ2-6 | TRBV29-1 | SVEFGGAVAAGANVLT
. | TRBJ2-3 | TRBV15 | ATSRDPQDTQY
TRBD2 | TRBJ2-7 | TRBV20-1 | SARSAGEGPYNEQY
TRBD1 | TRBJ2-7 | TRBV6-1 | ASRSGTGGEQY
TRBD1 | TRBJ2-3 | TRBV5-1 | ASSLPLDRGEDTQY
TRBD2 | TRBJ2-7 | TRBV28 | AGIRGAGGIYEQY
. | TRBJ1-4 | TRBV7-9 | ASSRGNNEKLF
. | TRBJ2-1 | TRBV5-1 | ASREVGGSYNEQF
TRBD1 | TRBJ1-6 | TRBV27 | ASSFRGQNSPLH
. | TRBJ2-1 | TRBV2 | ASRPGTATYEQF
. | TRBJ2-5 | TRBV21-1 | ASSNGRDGQETQY
TRBD1 | TRBJ2-2 | TRBV30 | AWSKDRGNTGELF
. | TRBJ2-2 | TRBV12-3/TRBV12-4 | ASSLLGGGTGELF
. | TRBJ2-7 | TRBV24-1 | ATSFYDEQY
TRBD1 | TRBJ2-5 | TRBV20-1 | SASYGQGRETQY
TRBD1 | TRBJ2-2 | TRBV7-2 | ASSFNRGYANTGELF